The clone carrying this T cell receptor (beta chain) has more than one count but fewer than ten. The data originate from a study of blood T cell repertoires in COVID-19. Per the original methods: Estimation of nucleated cell counts relied on the amplification of reference gene primers. TCRdb's copy holds only in-frame clones and misses some; the assay was immunoSEQ multiplex PCR. The V and J calls and clone size were taken over from that table, and D and trimming were inferred from the DNA. The sample comprises 50,000 to 60,000 clones, around 86% of which are singletons, and roughly 6.7% rests with the top ten. The germline CDR1 and CDR2 sequences are MDHEN and SYDVKM. The CDR3 has 12 amino acids. V was pared by 3 bases and J by 6 bases, with 3 bases between.

Sequencing was carried out using peripheral blood. The chain combines TRBV28 with TRBJ1-6; D is uncertain. The clonotype was recovered from a human donor with active COVID-19. The donor label of this sample is uncertain. In DNA, the CDR3 is TGTGCCAGCAGTTTGAGTAATTCACCCCTCCACTTT. Its protein is CASSLSNSPLHF. Full variable domain (outside the CDR3, taken from reference TRBV28 and TRBJ1-6): DVKVTQSSRYLVKRTGEKVFLECVQDMDHENMFWYRQDPGLGLRLIYFSYDVKMKEKGDIPEGYSVSREKKERFSLILESASTNQTSMYLCASSLSNSPLHFGNGTRLTVT.